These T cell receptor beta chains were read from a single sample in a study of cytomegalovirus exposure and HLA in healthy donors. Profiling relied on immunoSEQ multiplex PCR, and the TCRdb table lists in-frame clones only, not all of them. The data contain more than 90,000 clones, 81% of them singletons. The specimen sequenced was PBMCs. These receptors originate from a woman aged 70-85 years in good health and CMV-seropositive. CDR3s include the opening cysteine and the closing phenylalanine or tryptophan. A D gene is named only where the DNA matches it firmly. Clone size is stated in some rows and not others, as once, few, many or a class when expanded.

CASSTAEQGDYGYTF,TGTGCCAGCAGCACCGCTGAACAGGGGGACTATGGCTACACCTTC,TRBD1,TRBJ1-2,TRBV5-4,NA
CASSQADRLNTEAFF,TGTGCCAGCAGCCAAGCCGACAGACTGAACACTGAAGCTTTCTTT,NA,TRBJ1-1,TRBV4-2,NA
CAWSGLTSGGLNEQFF,TGTGCCTGGAGTGGCCTTACTAGCGGGGGGCTTAATGAGCAGTTCTTC,TRBD2,TRBJ2-1,TRBV30,NA
CASLSGYNEQFF,TGTGCCAGCCTATCAGGCTACAATGAGCAGTTCTTC,NA,TRBJ2-1,TRBV7-2,few
CASSLGQYPGEKLFF,TGTGCCAGCAGCTTAGGACAGTACCCGGGTGAAAAACTGTTTTTT,NA,TRBJ1-4,TRBV5-4,NA
CASSWEAGTNTGELFF,TGTGCCAGCAGCTGGGAGGCGGGGACGAACACCGGGGAGCTGTTTTTT,NA,TRBJ2-2,TRBV7-8,NA
CASKEIEAGTDTQYF,TGTGCCAGCAAAGAGATCGAGGCAGGCACAGATACGCAGTATTTT,NA,TRBJ2-3,TRBV6-5,NA
CASSLYSNTGELFF,TGTGCTAGCAGCTTATATTCTAACACCGGGGAGCTGTTTTTT,NA,TRBJ2-2,TRBV7-7,NA
CASSARVGGGSSYEQYF,TGCGCCAGCAGCGCACGGGTTGGCGGAGGAAGCTCCTACGAGCAGTACTTC,NA,TRBJ2-7,TRBV5-1,NA
CASSLGTGGSNEQFF,TGTGCCAGCAGCTTAGGGACAGGGGGGAGCAATGAGCAGTTCTTC,TRBD1,TRBJ2-1,TRBV7-9,NA
CATSDQGAQPQHF,TGTGCCACCAGCGACCAGGGGGCTCAGCCCCAGCATTTT,TRBD1,TRBJ1-5,TRBV15,once
CASSVGQSTDTQYF,TGTGCCAGCAGCGTAGGGCAGAGCACAGATACGCAGTATTTT,NA,TRBJ2-3,TRBV9,NA
CASSPRGSGVTSYEQYF,TGTGCCAGCAGTCCCCGAGGTAGCGGAGTTACCTCCTACGAGCAGTACTTC,NA,TRBJ2-7,TRBV27,NA
CASSEGTSGLTDTQYF,TGCGCCAGCAGTGAAGGGACTAGCGGACTCACAGATACGCAGTATTTT,TRBD2,TRBJ2-3,TRBV10-1,NA
CASSPGQGSYEQYF,TGCGCCAGCAGCCCTGGACAGGGATCCTACGAGCAGTACTTC,TRBD1,TRBJ2-7,TRBV5-1,NA
CASSLGGRTRSTDTQYF,TGTGCCAGCAGCTTAGGTGGTCGGACTAGGAGCACAGATACGCAGTATTTT,TRBD2,TRBJ2-3,TRBV7-9,NA
CASSPGSLLSYEQYF,TGTGCCAGCTCACCCGGTTCTCTCCTCTCCTACGAGCAGTACTTC,NA,TRBJ2-7,TRBV18,few
CASSPGQFKAFF,TGTGCCAGCAGCCCAGGACAGTTTAAAGCTTTCTTT,NA,TRBJ1-1,TRBV7-3,NA
CASSARDRGAFF,TGTGCCAGCAGCGCGCGGGACAGGGGAGCTTTCTTT,TRBD1,TRBJ1-1,TRBV11-3,NA
CASSPPAGTGGFYGANVLTF,TGTGCCAGCTCACCACCCGCGGGGACAGGAGGTTTCTATGGGGCCAACGTCCTGACTTTC,TRBD1,TRBJ2-6,TRBV18,NA
CASSAQRETGEQYF,TGTGCCAGCAGCGCGCAGCGGGAGACGGGCGAGCAGTACTTC,TRBD2,TRBJ2-7,TRBV28,NA
CASTPGGQGNQPQHF,TGTGCCAGCACCCCAGGGGGACAGGGCAATCAGCCCCAGCATTTT,TRBD1,TRBJ1-5,TRBV5-4,NA
CASRSGLGTYEQYF,TGCGCCAGCAGATCCGGACTGGGGACCTACGAGCAGTACTTC,NA,TRBJ2-7,TRBV5-1,NA
CARSLGTARGELFF,TGTGCCAGAAGCCTGGGGACAGCTAGGGGGGAGCTGTTTTTT,NA,TRBJ2-2,TRBV7-5,NA
CASSLNSGTDNEQFF,TGTGCCAGCAGCTTAAACAGCGGGACCGACAATGAGCAGTTCTTC,TRBD2,TRBJ2-1,TRBV7-3,NA
CASSYSAVGGQYF,TGTGCCAGCAGTTACTCAGCGGTCGGAGGGCAGTACTTC,NA,TRBJ2-7,TRBV6-5,NA
CASSLASGISDTQYF,TGCGCCAGCAGCTTGGCTAGCGGGATATCAGATACGCAGTATTTT,TRBD2,TRBJ2-3,TRBV5-1,NA
CASSRQGASGNTIYF,TGTGCCAGTAGTAGACAGGGGGCCTCTGGAAACACCATATATTTT,TRBD1,TRBJ1-3,TRBV19,NA
CASKGRGSTDTQYF,TGTGCCAGCAAGGGAAGGGGGAGCACAGATACGCAGTATTTT,NA,TRBJ2-3,TRBV2,NA
CASTRSGFSYEQYF,TGTGCCAGCACCCGTAGCGGGTTCTCCTACGAGCAGTACTTC,TRBD2,TRBJ2-7,TRBV7-2,NA
CASSSVTGELFF,TGTGCCAGCAGCTCCGTCACCGGGGAGCTGTTTTTT,NA,TRBJ2-2,TRBV11-2,once
CASSRDSRETQYF,TGTGCCAGCAGCCGGGATTCTAGGGAGACCCAGTACTTC,NA,TRBJ2-5,TRBV7-2,NA
CASSRPPGYEQYF,TGTGCCAGCAGTAGGCCCCCCGGGTACGAGCAGTACTTC,NA,TRBJ2-7,TRBV6-1,NA
CASSLEGGRLYGYTF,TGTGCCAGCAGTTTAGAAGGGGGTCGCCTCTATGGCTACACCTTC,NA,TRBJ1-2,TRBV27,NA
CSARKVPGQYF,TGCAGTGCTAGAAAGGTTCCGGGGCAGTACTTC,NA,TRBJ2-7,TRBV20-1,NA
CASSQSRPSGRESYEQYF,TGCGCCAGCAGTCAATCTCGACCTAGCGGGAGGGAGTCCTACGAGCAGTACTTC,TRBD2,TRBJ2-7,TRBV23-1,NA
CASSQDINSVGTGSSPLHF,TGTGCCAGCAGCCAAGACATCAATAGCGTGGGGACAGGTTCTTCACCCCTCCACTTT,TRBD1,TRBJ1-6,TRBV4-2,NA
CASSPPLPARPYEQYF,TGTGCCAGCTCACCACCTTTACCCGCGCGCCCCTACGAGCAGTACTTC,NA,TRBJ2-7,TRBV18,NA
CASSDGWTLNTEAFF,TGTGCCAGCAGTGATGGGTGGACACTGAACACTGAAGCTTTCTTT,NA,TRBJ1-1,TRBV2,NA
CAISAGTSGSGYEQYF,TGTGCCATCAGCGCCGGGACTAGCGGGTCCGGGTACGAGCAGTACTTC,TRBD2,TRBJ2-7,TRBV10-3,NA
CASSSLTSGSRETQYF,TGTGCCAGCTCCTCCCTGACTAGCGGGAGTAGAGAGACCCAGTACTTC,TRBD2,TRBJ2-5,TRBV6-6,NA
CASTKSDKYNEQFF,TGTGCCAGCACCAAATCCGACAAGTACAATGAGCAGTTCTTC,NA,TRBJ2-1,TRBV27,once
CAISGGLQETQYF,TGTGCCATCAGTGGCGGCCTCCAGGAGACCCAGTACTTC,NA,TRBJ2-5,TRBV10-3,NA
CASSSQAGANVLTF,TGTGCCAGCAGCTCTCAGGCCGGGGCCAACGTCCTGACTTTC,NA,TRBJ2-6,TRBV7-9,few
CASSSDRGNYGYTF,TGTGCCAGCAGCTCCGACAGGGGGAATTATGGCTACACCTTC,TRBD1,TRBJ1-2,TRBV7-2,NA
CASSSSIVVGSEGETQYF,TGTGCCAGCAGCTCTTCCATTGTTGTCGGGAGTGAGGGCGAGACCCAGTACTTC,NA,TRBJ2-5,TRBV4-2,NA